These 17 T cell receptor beta chains came from one sample sequenced in a study of blood T cell repertoires in COVID-19. Profiled with immunoSEQ multiplex PCR; TCRdb holds only in-frame clones, not every one. The sample holds over 150,000 clones; about 88% are singletons and the top ten take less than 3.5%. Sequenced material: peripheral blood. These receptor sequences come from a man aged 35-49 years with active or convalescent COVID-19.

V gene TRBV4-1 combines with J gene TRBJ1-1; perhaps TRBD1 as D (5 bases). CDR1 is MGHRA, CDR2 YSYEKL, per germline. CDR3 length: 19 residues. The ends were cut back, 1 base at V and 7 bases at J, with 28 bases in the middle. The CDR3 sequence is CASSQALLRDWRQTIEAFF. CDR3 DNA sequence: TGCGCCAGCAGCCAAGCCCTACTGCGGGACTGGAGACAAACAATTGAAGCTTTCTTT.

This chain links TRBV7-2 with TRBJ1-3; no definite D call. Trimming took off 1 base at V and 2 bases at J, with 6 bases between the two ends. The CDR3 has 14 amino acids. CDR1 SGHTA and CDR2 FQGNSA come from the germline V gene. The CDR3 here is CASSLGGTGNTIYF. The DNA of the CDR3 is TGTGCCAGCAGCTTAGGAGGGACTGGAAACACCATATATTTT.

V is TRBV6-4 and J is TRBJ1-4; 9 nucleotides align to TRBD1. The CDR3 contains 15 residues. Germline V lookup: CDR1 MRHNA, CDR2 SNTAGT. Trimming took 3 bases from V and 4 from J; bases not matched to a gene: 3. CDR3 protein: CASSEGQGNNEKLFF. CDR3 nucleotides: TGTGCCAGCAGTGAGGGACAGGGAAATAATGAAAAACTGTTTTTT.

The chain has TRBV27 and TRBJ2-1; TRBD2 matches 7 bases. This CDR3 has 13 amino acids. The junction had 2 bases not matched to a gene; V was cut back by 4 bases and J by 5 bases. From germline, CDR1 is MNHEY and CDR2 SMNVEV (reference sequence). In nucleotides, the CDR3 is TGTGCCAGCAGTTGGGGGGGAGACAATGAGCAGTTCTTC. This gives the protein CASSWGGDNEQFF.

This clone was detected only a few times. The chain has TRBV30 and TRBJ1-2, with 7 bases that match TRBD1. The CDR3 contains 13 residues. CDR1 and CDR2 (germline): GTSNPN, SVGIG (reference sequence). Germline trimming cut 7 bases from V and 5 bases from J; bases unmatched to any gene: 10. The CDR3 protein is CALSRDRPYGYTF. DNA of the CDR3: TGTGCCTTGAGCCGGGACAGACCTTATGGCTACACCTTC.

The chain uses TRBV28 and TRBJ2-7; tentatively, D is TRBD2 (5 bases). Germline CDR1 and CDR2: MDHEN and SYDVKM. This CDR3 comprises 14 residues. Trimming took 10 bases from V and 5 from J, leaving 21 bases between them. The CDR3 is CATASGSILHEQYF. Written as DNA, the CDR3 is TGTGCCACCGCTTCGGGGTCGATCCTCCACGAGCAGTACTTC.

V and J are TRBV24-1 and TRBJ2-3; tentative D call: TRBD2 (7 bases). V gave up 1 base and J gave up 3 bases, with 16 bases separating them. This CDR3 is built from 17 residues. Germline loops: CDR1 KGHDR, CDR2 SFDVKD. The CDR3 region has the DNA TGTGCCACCAGTGATTTCGGGGGGCTGGAGCAGACAGATACGCAGTATTTT. Its translation: CATSDFGGLEQTDTQYF.

The V call is TRBV5-8, the J call TRBJ2-1, with D hard to call. Germline CDR1 is SGHTS and CDR2 is YDEGEE. Trimming removed 0 bases from V and 0 bases from J, with 13 bases in between. The CDR3 loop spans 17 amino acids. CDR3 sequence: CASSLERLMNSYNEQFF. CDR3 DNA: TGTGCCAGCAGCTTGGAGCGCCTAATGAACTCCTACAATGAGCAGTTCTTC.

V usage is TRBV11-2 and J usage is TRBJ2-1; 9 nucleotides align to TRBD1. Germline loops: CDR1 SGHAT, CDR2 FQNNGV. The CDR3 has 15 residues. V shed 6 bases, J shed 3 bases, and the junction held 6 bases outside the gene matches. The CDR3 DNA reads TGTGCCAGCAGAAGGACAGGGGTGCTCTACAATGAGCAGTTCTTC. It specifies CASRRTGVLYNEQFF.

The chain uses TRBV9 and TRBJ2-3; D might be TRBD2 (6 bases). The CDR3 totals 15 residues. V gave up 1 base and J gave up 4 bases, with 13 bases separating them. Germline lookup yields CDR1 SGDLS and CDR2 YYNGEE. This CDR3 reads CASSVTTSGADTQYF. CDR3 sequence (DNA): TGTGCCAGCAGCGTAACGACTAGTGGTGCAGATACGCAGTATTTT.

The chain links TRBV9 to TRBJ2-5; 8 bases are a match to TRBD1. In germline, CDR1 is SGDLS, CDR2 YYNGEE. V lost 0 bases and J lost 8; bases outside the gene matches: 3. CDR3 length: 13 residues. The CDR3 sequence: CASSVAGGDTQYF. The CDR3 DNA is TGTGCCAGCAGCGTAGCAGGGGGCGACACCCAGTACTTC.

The chain combines TRBV25-1 with TRBJ1-4, with 9 bases fitting TRBD1. V was clipped by 4 bases and J by 0 bases; unmatched bases: 6. Germline lookup yields CDR1 MGHDK and CDR2 SYGVNS. The CDR3 spans 17 residues. The CDR3 sequence: CASSGTGGTATNEKLFF. The CDR3 bases are TGTGCCAGCAGTGGTACAGGGGGCACAGCAACTAATGAAAAACTGTTTTTT.

This clone was counted a few times. The chain links TRBV6-5 to TRBJ1-6; possible D gene TRBD1, 5 bases. The CDR3 is 15 residues long. V was pared by 7 bases and J by 0 bases, with 10 bases between. Germline loops: CDR1 MNHEY, CDR2 SVGAGI. This CDR3 reads CASNRQSSYNSPLHF. The CDR3 DNA follows: TGTGCCAGCAACCGACAGAGCTCCTATAATTCACCCCTCCACTTT.

V gene TRBV20-1 combines with J gene TRBJ2-2; TRBD2 aligns across 7 bases. Trimming removed 3 bases from V and 7 bases from J; junction bases left unmatched: 8. CDR3 length: 14 amino acids. Germline CDR1 DFQATT, CDR2 SNEGSKA (reference sequence). CDR3 sequence: CSASLAGEGGELFF. CDR3 nucleotide sequence: TGCAGTGCTAGTTTAGCGGGTGAGGGCGGGGAGCTGTTTTTT.

This clone was detected only once. This chain connects TRBV5-1 to TRBJ2-7, with 10 bases aligning to TRBD1. From germline, CDR1 is SGHRS and CDR2 YFSETQ. This CDR3 contains 13 residues. V lost 3 bases and J lost 4; bases outside the gene matches: 1. The CDR3 is CASSSGQGYEQYF. The DNA for the CDR3 is TGCGCCAGCAGCTCGGGACAGGGGTACGAGCAGTACTTC.

The chain has TRBV18 and TRBJ2-1; a weak D match, TRBD1 (6 bases). Trimming left V 2 bases short and J 6 bases short, with 14 bases between. Germline CDR1 and CDR2: KGHSH and LQKENI. The CDR3 runs 15 residues. For the CDR3, the DNA is TGTGCCAGCTCACCAAGGGGGACGCAGACCAATGAGCAGTTCTTC. Its translation is CASSPRGTQTNEQFF.

The chain couples TRBV7-2 to TRBJ2-1; 9 bases are a match to TRBD2. Germline CDR1 SGHTA, CDR2 FQGNSA. This CDR3 region has 14 residues. V lost 4 bases, J lost 10 bases, and 8 bases stayed unmatched. DNA of the CDR3: TGTGCCAGCAGCTATGCTAGCGGGGAGGCCGAGCAGTTCTTC. Amino acid sequence: CASSYASGEAEQFF.